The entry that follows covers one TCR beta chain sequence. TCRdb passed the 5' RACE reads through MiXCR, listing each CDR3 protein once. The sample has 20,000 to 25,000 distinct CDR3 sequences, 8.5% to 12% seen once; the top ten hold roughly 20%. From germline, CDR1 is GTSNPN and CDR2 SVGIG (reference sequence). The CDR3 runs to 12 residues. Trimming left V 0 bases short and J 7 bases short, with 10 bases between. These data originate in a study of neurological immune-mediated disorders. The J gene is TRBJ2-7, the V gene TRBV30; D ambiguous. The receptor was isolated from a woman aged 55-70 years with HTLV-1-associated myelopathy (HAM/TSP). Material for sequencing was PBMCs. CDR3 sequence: CAWSVFELEQYF. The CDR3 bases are TGTGCCTGGAGTGTATTCGAACTGGAGCAGTACTTC.